These 12 T cell receptor beta chains share one sample of origin, sequenced in a study of T cells in Graves' hyperthyroidism and ophthalmopathy. Researchers amplified the TCR beta CDR3 regions from RNA transcripts. HTBI primers were the set used in a first-round RT-PCR of the TCR CDR3. TCRdb ran MiXCR on the multiplex PCR reads and lists one entry per CDR3 protein. The sample includes roughly 700,000 distinct CDR3 sequences, approximately 40% of them seen just once. The sequencing sample was made of blood. The origin of the receptors is a woman in her thirties or forties with Graves' hyperthyroidism.

This clonotype was picked up a small number of times. The chain has TRBV19 and TRBJ2-5; D is perhaps TRBD1 (5 bases). Germline CDR1 and CDR2: LNHDA and SQIVND (reference sequence). This CDR3 comprises 13 residues. Trimming took off 9 bases at V and 5 bases at J, with 16 bases between the two ends. The CDR3 region is CASSPAGSETQYF. The CDR3 DNA sequence: TGTGCCAGCTCACCCGCAGGGTCCGAGACCCAGTACTTC.

V gene TRBV24-1 combines with J gene TRBJ2-7, with D maybe TRBD2 (6 bases). V was shortened by 5 bases and J by 3 bases, with 10 bases between the two germline ends. From germline, CDR1 is KGHDR and CDR2 SFDVKD. This CDR3 comprises 13 residues. As DNA, the CDR3 is TGTGCCACCAGTGCCGGCGGGAACTACGAGCAGTACTTC. The encoded protein is CATSAGGNYEQYF.

V usage is TRBV19 and J usage is TRBJ1-3, with 7 bases fitting TRBD1. CDR1 is LNHDA and CDR2 is SQIVND in the germline V gene (reference sequence). The junction had 10 bases not matched to a gene; V was cut back by 5 bases and J by 3 bases. This CDR3 is 16 amino acids long. The CDR3 bases are TGTGCCAGTAGTCCCACCCTGACAGGGATTGGAAACACCATATATTTT. This sequence encodes CASSPTLTGIGNTIYF.

The sample holds many counts of this clonotype. The rearrangement uses TRBV2 and TRBJ2-7; the match to TRBD1 covers 8 bases. The CDR3 is 18 amino acids. J lost 0 bases, V lost 4 bases, and 14 bases had no gene match. The germline CDR1 and CDR2 sequences are SNHLY and FYNNEI. For the CDR3, the DNA is TGTGCCAGCAGTGTAACAGGGGGTAAGCGGATCAGCTCCTACGAGCAGTACTTC. Residues: CASSVTGGKRISSYEQYF.

The chain uses TRBV25-1 and TRBJ2-5, with 7 nucleotides matching TRBD2. V was pared by 6 bases and J by 5 bases, with 12 bases of the junction left unmatched. The CDR3 is made up of 15 amino acids. Germline V lookup: CDR1 MGHDK, CDR2 SYGVNS. CDR3 protein: CASSKTGWGGETQYF. The CDR3 DNA follows: TGTGCCAGCAGCAAGACGGGGTGGGGAGGGGAGACCCAGTACTTC.

This clonotype showed up just a few times. The V call is TRBV19, the J call TRBJ1-1, with D possibly matching TRBD1 (5 bases). CDR3 length: 15 amino acids. V was pared by 7 bases and J by 5 bases, with 20 bases between. Germline V lookup: CDR1 LNHDA, CDR2 SQIVND (reference sequence). CDR3 protein: CASTPRDRLMTEAFF. The CDR3 DNA reads as TGTGCCAGTACTCCGAGGGACCGGTTGATGACTGAAGCTTTCTTT.

In this sample, this clonotype turned up many times. This chain links TRBV3-1 with TRBJ1-1; D remains unclear. This CDR3 comprises 11 residues. Per germline, CDR1 LGHDT and CDR2 YNNKEL (reference sequence). V was trimmed by 6 bases and J by 8 bases, leaving 10 bases between them. In DNA, the CDR3 is TGTGCCAGCAGTGACGATTCCGAAGCTTTCTTT. Residues: CASSDDSEAFF.

This chain links TRBV10-3 with TRBJ1-2; D is undetermined. Germline CDR1 is ENHRY and CDR2 is SYGVKD. The CDR3 contains 13 residues. Trimming took off 7 bases at V and 2 bases at J, with 11 bases between the two ends. The CDR3 protein is CAIKEDLNYGYTF. CDR3 nucleotide sequence: TGTGCCATCAAAGAGGATCTAAACTATGGCTACACCTTC.

This clonotype was recorded many times. The chain joins TRBV15 to TRBJ1-6; D perhaps matches TRBD1 (5 bases). Per germline, CDR1 LNHNV and CDR2 YYDKDF (reference sequence). The CDR3 is 15 amino acids. V lost 1 base, J lost 7 bases, and 11 bases lay in between. The CDR3 spells CATSRVGASNSPLHF. In DNA, the CDR3 is TGTGCCACCAGCAGAGTCGGGGCGTCGAATTCACCCCTCCACTTT. Combining the CDR3 with reference TRBV15 and TRBJ1-6 gives the whole variable domain DAMVIQNPRYQVTQFGKPVTLSCSQTLNHNVMYWYQQKSSQAPKLLFHYYDKDFNNEADTPDNFQSRRPNTSFCFLDIRSPGLGDTAMYLCATSRVGASNSPLHFGNGTRLTVT.

This clonotype was detected many times. The V and J genes are TRBV2 and TRBJ1-1; D may be TRBD1 (6 bases). V gave up 10 bases and J gave up 1 base, with 19 bases separating them. CDR3 length: 15 residues. The germline V gene encodes CDR1 SNHLY and CDR2 FYNNEI. The CDR3 DNA follows: TGTGCCACCGCCCTTCGAAGGGGGGAGAACACTGAAGCTTTCTTT. The encoded protein is CATALRRGENTEAFF.

The J gene is TRBJ1-1, the V gene TRBV5-1, with 8 bases aligning to TRBD1. This CDR3 spans 15 amino acids. The trim removed 1 base at V and 6 bases at J, leaving 8 bases unmatched. The germline CDR1 and CDR2 sequences are SGHRS and YFSETQ. The CDR3 DNA is TGCGCCAGCAGCTTGTCACACGGGACAGGTTCTGAAGCTTTCTTT. It is translated as CASSLSHGTGSEAFF. Together with reference TRBV5-1 and TRBJ1-1, the CDR3 gives the full variable domain: KAGVTQTPRYLIKTRGQQVTLSCSPISGHRSVSWYQQTPGQGLQFLFEYFSETQRNKGNFPGRFSGRQFSNSRSEMNVSTLELGDSALYLCASSLSHGTGSEAFFGQGTRLTVV.

Only a few counts were recorded for this clonotype. The rearrangement uses TRBV9 and TRBJ2-7, with TRBD2 as a possible D gene (5 bases). From germline, CDR1 is SGDLS and CDR2 YYNGEE. The germline V and J ends were trimmed by 5 bases and 3 bases, with 12 bases remaining between them. This CDR3 is 13 amino acids long. CDR3 amino acids: CASSIPDYYEQYF. The CDR3 nucleotides are TGTGCCAGCAGTATCCCCGACTACTACGAGCAGTACTTC. The complete variable domain, with remaining parts taken from reference TRBV9 and TRBJ2-7, reads DSGVTQTPKHLITATGQRVTLRCSPRSGDLSVYWYQQSLDQGLQFLIQYYNGEERAKGNILERFSAQQFPDLHSELNLSSLELGDSALYFCASSIPDYYEQYFGPGTRLTVT.